This T cell receptor (beta chain) was retrieved from a study of T cell responses to AZD1222 COVID-19 vaccine. Worth noting for this clone: Its antigen remains unidentified.

Assay used: immunoSEQ multiplex PCR; TCRdb lists only in-frame clones, some missing. The sample lists 150,000 or so clones, less than 95% occurring once. The V and J ends lost 6 bases and 3 bases, in that order; junction bases with no gene match: 13. Germline assignment: CDR1 MDHEN and CDR2 SYDVKM. The CDR3 extends over 16 amino acids. Recipients boosted at about 4 weeks or about 12 weeks are pooled. Findings of the study overall: Increased Spike-specific TCR breadth and depth were observed after two AZD1222 doses.

The receptor comes from an adult who received the AZD1222 COVID-19 vaccine. This material consisted of peripheral blood, taken 28 days after the second AZD1222 dose. The chain combines TRBV28 with TRBJ1-1; 7 nucleotides line up with TRBD1. CDR3 loop: CASRYKLGGAYTEAFF. DNA of the CDR3: TGTGCCAGCAGGTATAAACTAGGGGGCGCCTACACTGAAGCTTTCTTT. The variable domain in full, completed from reference TRBV28 and TRBJ1-1, reads DVKVTQSSRYLVKRTGEKVFLECVQDMDHENMFWYRQDPGLGLRLIYFSYDVKMKEKGDIPEGYSVSREKKERFSLILESASTNQTSMYLCASRYKLGGAYTEAFFGQGTRLTVV.